This T cell receptor (beta chain) stems from a study of T cell changes during pregnancy in multiple sclerosis. The germline gives CDR1 MRHNA, CDR2 SNTAGT. This CDR3 comprises 13 residues. The V end was cut by 6 bases, the J end by 7 bases, with 10 bases between. Sequencing used immunoSEQ multiplex PCR; TCRdb keeps in-frame clones, though not all of them. The data contain 70,000 to 90,000 clones, 85% to 95% of them singletons. The TCR originated in a female donor in good health, enrolled as a control in a pregnancy study. The chain joins TRBV6-4 to TRBJ1-6; D not certain. The specimen comprised peripheral blood, sampled in the second trimester of pregnancy. CDR3 sequence: CASRREKNSPLHF. The CDR3 nucleotides are TGTGCCAGCAGGAGAGAGAAAAATTCACCCCTCCACTTT.